The present TCR beta chain was sequenced within a study of identical twins. TCRdb processed the 5' RACE reads anew with MiXCR; each CDR3 protein has one entry. This table has around 250,000 distinct CDR3 sequences, roughly an eighth appearing once. Comments on this clonotype: No antigen is known for it.

Study-level points and caveats: Invariant populations such as MAIT and iNKT cells could partly muddle zero-insertion analyses.

These data are also associated with another study on yellow fever vaccine responses in identical twins.

The sequence came from a woman aged 18-29 years in good health. The material sequenced was memory (CD45RO+) T cells sorted from blood.

CDR3 sequence reads: CASSPAGRTGELFF. DNA of the CDR3: TGCGCCAGCAGCCCCGCGGGAAGGACCGGGGAGCTGTTTTTT. V gene TRBV5-1 combines with J gene TRBJ2-2; maybe TRBD2 (6 bases). Deletions cut 4 bases from V and 5 bases from J, with 12 bases between. Germline-derived CDR1 and CDR2 are SGHRS and YFSETQ. The CDR3 consists of 14 residues. The whole variable domain, remainder taken from reference TRBV5-1 and TRBJ2-2, is KAGVTQTPRYLIKTRGQQVTLSCSPISGHRSVSWYQQTPGQGLQFLFEYFSETQRNKGNFPGRFSGRQFSNSRSEMNVSTLELGDSALYLCASSPAGRTGELFFGEGSRLTVL.